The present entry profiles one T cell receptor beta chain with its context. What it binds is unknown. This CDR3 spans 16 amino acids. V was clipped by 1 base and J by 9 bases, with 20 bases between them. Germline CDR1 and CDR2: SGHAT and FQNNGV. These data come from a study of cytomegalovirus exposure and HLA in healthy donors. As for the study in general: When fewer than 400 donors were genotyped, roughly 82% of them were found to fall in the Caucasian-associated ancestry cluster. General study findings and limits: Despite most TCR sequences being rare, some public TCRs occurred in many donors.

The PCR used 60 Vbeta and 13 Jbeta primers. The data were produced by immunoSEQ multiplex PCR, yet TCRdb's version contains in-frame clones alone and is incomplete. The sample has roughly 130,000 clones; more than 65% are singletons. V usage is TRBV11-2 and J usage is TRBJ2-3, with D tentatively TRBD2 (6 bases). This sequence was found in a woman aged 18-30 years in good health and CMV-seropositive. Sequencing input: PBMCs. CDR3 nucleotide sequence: TGTGCCAGCAGCTTAGTCCGGACGGGCGGGGACGGGACGCAGTATTTT. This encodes CASSLVRTGGDGTQYF.